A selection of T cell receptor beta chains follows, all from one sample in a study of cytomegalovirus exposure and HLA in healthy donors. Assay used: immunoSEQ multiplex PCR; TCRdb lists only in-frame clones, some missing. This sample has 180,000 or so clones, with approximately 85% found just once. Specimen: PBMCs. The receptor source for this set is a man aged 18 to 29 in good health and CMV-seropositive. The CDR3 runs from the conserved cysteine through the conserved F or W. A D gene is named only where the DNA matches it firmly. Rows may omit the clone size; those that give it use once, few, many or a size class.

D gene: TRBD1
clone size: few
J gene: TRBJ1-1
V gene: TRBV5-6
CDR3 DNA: TGTGCCAGCACCTCAACAGACAGGGCGGTCACTGAAGCTTTCTTT
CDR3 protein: CASTSTDRAVTEAFF

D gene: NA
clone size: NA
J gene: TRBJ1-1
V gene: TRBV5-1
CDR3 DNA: TGCGCCAGCAGCTTGGACAGAGATCGGATGAACACTGAAGCTTTCTTT
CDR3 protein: CASSLDRDRMNTEAFF

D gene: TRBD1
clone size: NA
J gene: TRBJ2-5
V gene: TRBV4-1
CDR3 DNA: TGCGCCAGCAGCCAAGAATTGTTGGGACAGGGGATACAGACCCAGTACTTC
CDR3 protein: CASSQELLGQGIQTQYF

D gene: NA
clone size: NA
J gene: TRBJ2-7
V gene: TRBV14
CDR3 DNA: TGTGCCAGCAGCCTATTCTACGAGCAGTACTTC
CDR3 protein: CASSLFYEQYF

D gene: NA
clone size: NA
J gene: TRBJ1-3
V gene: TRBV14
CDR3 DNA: TGTGCCAGCAGCCAAAGCAGCGCGGGGACCACCATATATTTT
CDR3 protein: CASSQSSAGTTIYF

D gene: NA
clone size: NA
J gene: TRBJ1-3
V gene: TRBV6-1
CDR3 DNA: TGTGCCAGCAGTGAAATTCAGGGAAACACCATATATTTT
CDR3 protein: CASSEIQGNTIYF

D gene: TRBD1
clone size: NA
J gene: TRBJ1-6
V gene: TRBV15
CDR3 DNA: TGTGCCACCAGGCTGACAGGGAGCTCCTATAATTCACCCCTCCACTTT
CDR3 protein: CATRLTGSSYNSPLHF

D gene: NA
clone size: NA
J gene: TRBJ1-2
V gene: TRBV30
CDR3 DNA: TGTGCCTGGAGTCCTCCAGGGGTGGCCAACTATGGCTACACCTTC
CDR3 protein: CAWSPPGVANYGYTF

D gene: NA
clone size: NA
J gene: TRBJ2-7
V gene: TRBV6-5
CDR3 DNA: TGTGCCAGCAGTTACTCTGGGGGCCAACCCGAGCAGTACTTC
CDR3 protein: CASSYSGGQPEQYF

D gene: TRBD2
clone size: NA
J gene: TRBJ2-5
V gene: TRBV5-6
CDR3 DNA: TGTGCCAGCAGTAGTAGCGGGGGTGAAGAGACCCAGTACTTC
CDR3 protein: CASSSSGGEETQYF

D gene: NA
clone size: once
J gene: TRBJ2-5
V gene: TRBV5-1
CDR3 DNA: TGCGCCAGCAGCTTGGGGTCCGGGCCTACCGGCGGGGAGACCCAGTACTTC
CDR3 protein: CASSLGSGPTGGETQYF

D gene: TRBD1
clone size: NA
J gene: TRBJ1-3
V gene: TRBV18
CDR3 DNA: TGTGCCAGCTCACCGGGACAGGGGGACACCATATATTTT
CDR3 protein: CASSPGQGDTIYF

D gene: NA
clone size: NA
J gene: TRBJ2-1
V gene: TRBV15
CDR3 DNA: TGTGCCACCAGCAGAGATGCGGGTTTCTCCTACAATGAGCAGTTCTTC
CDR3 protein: CATSRDAGFSYNEQFF

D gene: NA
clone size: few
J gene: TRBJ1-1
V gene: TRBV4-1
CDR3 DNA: TGCGCCAGCAGCCAAGATATTCACATGAACACTGAAGCTTTCTTT
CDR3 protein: CASSQDIHMNTEAFF

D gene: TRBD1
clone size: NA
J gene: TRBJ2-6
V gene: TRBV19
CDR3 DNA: TGTGCCAGTAGTACCCGAGGGGAGACAGGGGGCCGCGGGGCCAACGTCCTGACTTTC
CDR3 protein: CASSTRGETGGRGANVLTF

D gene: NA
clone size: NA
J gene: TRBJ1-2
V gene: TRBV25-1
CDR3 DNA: TGTGCCAGCAGTGAATCGGGTGGCTACACCTTC
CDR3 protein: CASSESGGYTF

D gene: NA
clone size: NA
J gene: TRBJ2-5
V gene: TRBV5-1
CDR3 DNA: TGCGCCAGCAGCTCTCAGGGTGCCGCGGAGACCCAGTACTTC
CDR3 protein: CASSSQGAAETQYF

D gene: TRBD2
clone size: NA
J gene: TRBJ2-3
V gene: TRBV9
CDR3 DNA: TGTGCCAGCGGCAAAGTAGCGGGGGGAACCACAGATACGCAGTATTTT
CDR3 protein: CASGKVAGGTTDTQYF

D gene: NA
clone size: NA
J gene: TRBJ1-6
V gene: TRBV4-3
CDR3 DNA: TGCGCCAGCAGCCAAGGGTTTTCTGTCCGGGGTTCACCCCTCCACTTT
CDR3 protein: CASSQGFSVRGSPLHF

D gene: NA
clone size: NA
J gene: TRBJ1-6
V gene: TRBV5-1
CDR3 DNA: TGCGCCAGCAGCTTGGGCGGGGCCGCACCCCTCCACTTT
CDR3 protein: CASSLGGAAPLHF

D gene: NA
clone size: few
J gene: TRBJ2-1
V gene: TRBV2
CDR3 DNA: TGTGCCAGCAGTGAAGCGGGGGGTCTGGTGCAGTTCTTC
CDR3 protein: CASSEAGGLVQFF

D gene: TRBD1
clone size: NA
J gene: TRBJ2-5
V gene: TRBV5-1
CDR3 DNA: TGCGCCAGCAGCCGAGGGGGCTCGGAAGAGACCCAGTACTTC
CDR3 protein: CASSRGGSEETQYF

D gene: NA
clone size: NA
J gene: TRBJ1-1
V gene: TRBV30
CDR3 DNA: TGTGCCTGGAGTGTGAGGGTTGAAGCTTTCTTT
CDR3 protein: CAWSVRVEAFF

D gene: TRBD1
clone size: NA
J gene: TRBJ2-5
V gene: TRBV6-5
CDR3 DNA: TGTGCCAGCAGAAGACAGGGATCGGAGACCCAGTACTTC
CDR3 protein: CASRRQGSETQYF

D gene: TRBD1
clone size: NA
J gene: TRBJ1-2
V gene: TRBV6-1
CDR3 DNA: TGTGCCAGCATTTCGCAGGGGGAGGGCTACACCTTC
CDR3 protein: CASISQGEGYTF

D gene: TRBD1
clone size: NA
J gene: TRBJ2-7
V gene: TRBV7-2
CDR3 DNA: TGTGCCAGCAGCCAACGGACAGGGGGTTCCTCCTACGAGCAGTACTTC
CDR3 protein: CASSQRTGGSSYEQYF

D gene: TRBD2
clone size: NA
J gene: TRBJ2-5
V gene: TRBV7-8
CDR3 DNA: TGTGCCAGCAGCTTTACGGCTAGCGGGGAAGAGACCCAGTACTTC
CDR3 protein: CASSFTASGEETQYF

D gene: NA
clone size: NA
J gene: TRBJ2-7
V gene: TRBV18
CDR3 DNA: TGTGCCAGCTCACCACCCCGGGCGGCGGGCTCCTACGAGCAGTACTTC
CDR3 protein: CASSPPRAAGSYEQYF

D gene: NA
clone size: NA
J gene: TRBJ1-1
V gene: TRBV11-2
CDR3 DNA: TGTGCCAGCAGCAGCCCCCGGGGTCGTCCTGAAGCTTTCTTT
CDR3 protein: CASSSPRGRPEAFF

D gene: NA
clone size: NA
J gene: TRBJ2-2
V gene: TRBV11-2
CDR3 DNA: TGTGCCAGCAGCTTTCGCCCCCAATCGGAGGGAAACACCGGGGAGCTGTTTTTT
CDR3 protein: CASSFRPQSEGNTGELFF

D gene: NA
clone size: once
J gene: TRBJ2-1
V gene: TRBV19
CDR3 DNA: TGTGCCAGTAGTATCGGGAAAAGGAGACAGTTCTTC
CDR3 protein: CASSIGKRRQFF

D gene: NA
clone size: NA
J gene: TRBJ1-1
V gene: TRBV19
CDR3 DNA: TGTGCCAGTAGTATCCGGGGGGACATTGGGGCTTTCTTT
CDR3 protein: CASSIRGDIGAFF

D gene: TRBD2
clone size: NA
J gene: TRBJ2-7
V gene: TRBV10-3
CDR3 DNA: TGTGCCATCAGGACGGGACTAGCGGGGGGGCCCTACGAGCAGTACTTC
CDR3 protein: CAIRTGLAGGPYEQYF

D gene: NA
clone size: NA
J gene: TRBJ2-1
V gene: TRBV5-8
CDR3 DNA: TGTGCCAGCAGCTTGGGTCTAACAGGTTTCAATGAGCAGTTCTTC
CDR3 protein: CASSLGLTGFNEQFF

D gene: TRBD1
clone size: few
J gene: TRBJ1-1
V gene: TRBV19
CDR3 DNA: TGTGCCAGTAGTACGGGACAGGGACCGAAGGGTGAAGCTTTCTTT
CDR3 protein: CASSTGQGPKGEAFF

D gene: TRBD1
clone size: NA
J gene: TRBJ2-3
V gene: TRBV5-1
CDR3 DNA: TGCGCCAGCAGCTTTCAGGGGGAAGGAGCAGATACGCAGTATTTT
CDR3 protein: CASSFQGEGADTQYF

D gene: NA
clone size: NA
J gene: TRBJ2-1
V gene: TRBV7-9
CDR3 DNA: TGTGCCAGCAGAACCACCAGGAGGACCTACAATGAGCAGTTCTTC
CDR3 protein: CASRTTRRTYNEQFF

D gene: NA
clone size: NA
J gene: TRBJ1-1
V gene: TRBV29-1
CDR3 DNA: TGCAGCGTTGAGTCTAAGGTGGGCGACACTGAAGCTTTCTTT
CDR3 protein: CSVESKVGDTEAFF

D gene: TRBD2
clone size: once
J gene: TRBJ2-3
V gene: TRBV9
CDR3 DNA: TGTGCCAGCAGCGTTGCCGGGGGGGCCTTTCTTTCTGATACGCAGTATTTT
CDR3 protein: CASSVAGGAFLSDTQYF

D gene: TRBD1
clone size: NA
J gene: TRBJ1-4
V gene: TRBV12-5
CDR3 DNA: TGTGCTAGTGGTCCGAACCGGGACAGGGGTTCGGGAAAACTGTTTTTT
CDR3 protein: CASGPNRDRGSGKLFF

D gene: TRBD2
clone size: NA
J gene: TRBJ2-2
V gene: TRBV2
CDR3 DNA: TGTGCCAGCAGCGTTATAGCGGGGGCGACCGGGGAGCTGTTTTTT
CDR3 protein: CASSVIAGATGELFF

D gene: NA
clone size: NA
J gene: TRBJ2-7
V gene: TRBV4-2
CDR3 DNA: TGTGCCAGCAGCCGGGACACGGCCTCCTACGAGCAGTACTTC
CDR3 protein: CASSRDTASYEQYF

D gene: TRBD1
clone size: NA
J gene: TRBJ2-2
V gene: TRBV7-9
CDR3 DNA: TGTGCCAGCAGCACCGACAGGGTGGGTGCCGGGGAGCTGTTTTTT
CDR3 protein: CASSTDRVGAGELFF

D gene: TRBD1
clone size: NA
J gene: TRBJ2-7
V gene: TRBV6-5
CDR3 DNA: TGTGCCAGCAGAAATCAATGGACAGGCTCCGAGCAGTACTTC
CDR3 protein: CASRNQWTGSEQYF

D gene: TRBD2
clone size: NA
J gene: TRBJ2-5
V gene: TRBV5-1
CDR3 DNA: TGCGCCAGCAGCTTGGCCCCCGCGGGGGGGCCCGAGACCCAGTACTTC
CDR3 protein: CASSLAPAGGPETQYF

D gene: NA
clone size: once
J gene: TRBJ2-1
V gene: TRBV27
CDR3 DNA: TGTGCCAGCAGTTTCGGCCGGGAAGGGAAGTCCTACAATGAGCAGTTCTTC
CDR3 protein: CASSFGREGKSYNEQFF

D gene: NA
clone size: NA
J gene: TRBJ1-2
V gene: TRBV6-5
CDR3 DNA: TGTGCCAGCAGTTACTTCCCACGCTACCACTATGGCTACACCTTC
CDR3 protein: CASSYFPRYHYGYTF

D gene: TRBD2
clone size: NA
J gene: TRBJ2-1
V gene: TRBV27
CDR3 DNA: TGTGCCAGCAGTTTAGAGCGGGGGGCGTACAATGAGCAGTTCTTC
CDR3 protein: CASSLERGAYNEQFF

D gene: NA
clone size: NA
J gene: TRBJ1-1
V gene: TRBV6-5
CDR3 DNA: TGTGCCCGCACCCAGGGAGGGGGAGCTTTCTTT
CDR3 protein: CARTQGGGAFF

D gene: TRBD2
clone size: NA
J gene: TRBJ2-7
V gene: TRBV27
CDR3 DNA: TGTGCCAGCAGTTTGACTAGCGGGGTCTACGAGCAGTACTTC
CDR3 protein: CASSLTSGVYEQYF

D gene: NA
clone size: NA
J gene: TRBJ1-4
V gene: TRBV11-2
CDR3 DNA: TGTGCCAGCAGCTTAATACTAGCAACTAATGAAAAACTGTTTTTT
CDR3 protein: CASSLILATNEKLFF

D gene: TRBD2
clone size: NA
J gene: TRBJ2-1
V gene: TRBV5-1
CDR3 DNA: TGCGCCAGCCTTCCAAGGACTAGCGGGGGGGGTGAGCAGTTCTTC
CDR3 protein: CASLPRTSGGGEQFF

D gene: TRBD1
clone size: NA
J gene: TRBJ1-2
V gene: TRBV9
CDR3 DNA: TGTGCCAGCAGTCGGGACAGGGGGCCTCTAGCAAACTATGGCTACACCTTC
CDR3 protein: CASSRDRGPLANYGYTF

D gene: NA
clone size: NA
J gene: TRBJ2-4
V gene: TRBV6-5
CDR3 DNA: TGTGCCAGCAGTTACTCGAGCCCCAGGGACATTCAGTACTTC
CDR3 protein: CASSYSSPRDIQYF

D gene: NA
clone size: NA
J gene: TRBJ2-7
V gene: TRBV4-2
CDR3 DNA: TGTGCCAGCAGCGATCTGAGGCTGAGCTCCTACGAGCAGTACTTC
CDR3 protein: CASSDLRLSSYEQYF